One sample yielded the 13 T cell receptor beta chains listed below, sequenced in a study of cytomegalovirus exposure and HLA in healthy donors. PCR amplification relied on 60 Vbeta primers (plus 13 Jbeta primers). Some clones are missing from TCRdb's copy, which holds only in-frame ones; the method was immunoSEQ multiplex PCR. Of 150,000 or so clones listed, roughly 79% were seen once; the top ten hold roughly 1.6%. Sequencing input: PBMCs. These receptors were obtained from a middle-aged man in good health and CMV-seronegative.

The V gene is TRBV27, the J gene TRBJ1-6; the D gene is possibly TRBD1 (6 bases). V lost 3 bases and J 9 bases, leaving 12 bases between the germline ends. The length of the CDR3 is 14 residues. The V gene's germline CDR1 is MNHEY and CDR2 SMNVEV (reference sequence). The CDR3 nucleotides are TGTGCCAGCAGTTTCGGGGGGGCGGGTTCACCCCTCCACTTT. Protein: CASSFGGAGSPLHF.

The rearrangement uses TRBV2 and TRBJ2-3; D is perhaps TRBD2 (6 bases). Germline-derived CDR1 and CDR2 are SNHLY and FYNNEI. The length of the CDR3 is 14 residues. Trimming cost V 8 bases and J 2 bases, with 14 bases left between them. The CDR3 loop is CASGGSGPTDTQYF. DNA for the CDR3: TGTGCCAGCGGGGGGTCCGGGCCCACAGATACGCAGTATTTT.

This chain joins TRBV28 and TRBJ1-1; D is undetermined. V was trimmed by 3 bases and J by 3 bases, leaving 14 bases between them. CDR1 and CDR2 from the germline V gene are MDHEN and SYDVKM. The CDR3 has 15 residues. The CDR3 DNA is TGTGCCAGCAGTTTTAGAGGGTTCGGGTACACTGAAGCTTTCTTT. Amino acid sequence: CASSFRGFGYTEAFF.

Only one count was recorded for this clone. This chain connects TRBV28 to TRBJ2-7; weak D call: TRBD1 (6 bases). This CDR3 region has 14 residues. The V and J ends lost 4 bases and 5 bases respectively, with 15 bases between them. CDR1 is MDHEN and CDR2 is SYDVKM in the germline V gene. In DNA, the CDR3 is TGTGCCAGCAGTTGGGACCAGGGGAAGAACGAGCAGTACTTC. This translates into CASSWDQGKNEQYF.

The V and J genes are TRBV7-8 and TRBJ1-3; 8 nucleotides line up with TRBD1. Trimming removed 6 bases from V and 3 bases from J; junction bases left unmatched: 7. Germline assignment: CDR1 SGHVS and CDR2 FQNEAQ. CDR3 length: 15 amino acids. The chain's CDR3 is CASSMTGANGNTIYF. The CDR3 nucleotides read TGTGCCAGCAGTATGACAGGGGCAAATGGAAACACCATATATTTT.

This CDR3 is CASSQGANTIYF. The DNA of the CDR3 is TGTGCCTCCAGCCAAGGGGCGAACACCATATATTTT. The gene calls are TRBV30 and TRBJ1-3, with D perhaps matching TRBD1 (5 bases). Trimming took off 7 bases at V and 7 bases at J, with 14 bases between the two ends. The CDR3 is 12 amino acids. Germline lookup yields CDR1 GTSNPN and CDR2 SVGIG (reference sequence).

Worth noting for this clone: One junction end disagrees with the germline gene, perhaps due to a read error. The chain is built from TRBV28 and TRBJ1-6, with 7 bases aligning to TRBD1. CDR1 MDHEN and CDR2 SYDVKM come from the germline V gene. The CDR3 is made up of 15 amino acids. This CDR3 is CASSPQGVDKSPLHF. The CDR3 nucleotides are TGTGCCAGCAGTCCTCAGGGGGTTGATAAGTCACCCCTCCACTTT.

The gene calls are TRBV6-5 and TRBJ2-2; no clear D gene. From germline, CDR1 is MNHEY and CDR2 SVGAGI. Trimming removed 5 bases at V and 4 bases at J, with 14 bases between. The CDR3 loop spans 15 amino acids. The DNA of the CDR3 is TGTGCCAGCAGTCTCCGGCAGGTTGGCACCGGGGAGCTGTTTTTT. As protein: CASSLRQVGTGELFF.

This chain connects TRBV10-3 to TRBJ2-5, with 8 bases lining up with TRBD1. With the DNA end fitting TRBJ2-7 better, the J assignment may be wrong. The germline V gene has CDR1 ENHRY and CDR2 SYGVKD. This CDR3 has 18 amino acids. This CDR3 is CAISELGTGKSTDYEQYF. Here the CDR3 DNA reads TGTGCCATCAGTGAGTTGGGGACAGGAAAAAGCACGGACTACGAGCAGTACTTC.

Comment on this clone: At one of its ends the junction is not consistent with the germline gene, which may arise from a read error. Other nucleotide sequences in the sample specify the same CDR3. This chain's CDR3 is CVSSYGTGGGWNEQFF. CDR3 nucleotides: TGTGTCAGCAGTTACGGGACAGGGGGCGGGTGGAATGAGCAGTTCTTC. This chain links TRBV6-5 with TRBJ2-1; 12 nucleotides align to TRBD1. There are 16 residues in the CDR3. Germline-derived CDR1 and CDR2 are MNHEY and SVGAGI.

The chain has TRBV29-1 and TRBJ2-1; tentative D call: TRBD2 (5 bases). Trimming left V 5 bases short and J 8 bases short, with 10 bases between. Germline V gene data show CDR1 as SQVTM and CDR2 as ANQGSEA. This CDR3 has 11 amino acids. CDR3 sequence: CSVRESDEQFF. DNA for the CDR3: TGCAGCGTTAGGGAGAGTGATGAGCAGTTCTTC.

The chain couples TRBV5-4 to TRBJ2-1; maybe TRBD1 (5 bases). Germline loops: CDR1 SGHNT, CDR2 YYREEE (reference sequence). The V end lost 0 bases, the J end lost 7 bases, and 17 bases lay between the germline ends. The CDR3 contains 16 residues. The CDR3 is CASSLAWGSMGNEQFF. The CDR3, as DNA: TGTGCCAGCAGCTTGGCGTGGGGCTCAATGGGGAATGAGCAGTTCTTC.

The V call is TRBV21-1, the J call TRBJ1-6; the table gives TRBD1 as D, unverified against the DNA. TRBV21-1 is annotated as a pseudogene. This CDR3 is 12 amino acids long. CDR3: CASSKIQGPLHF. CDR3 DNA: TGTGCCAGCAGCAAAATACAGGGGCCGCTCCACTTT.